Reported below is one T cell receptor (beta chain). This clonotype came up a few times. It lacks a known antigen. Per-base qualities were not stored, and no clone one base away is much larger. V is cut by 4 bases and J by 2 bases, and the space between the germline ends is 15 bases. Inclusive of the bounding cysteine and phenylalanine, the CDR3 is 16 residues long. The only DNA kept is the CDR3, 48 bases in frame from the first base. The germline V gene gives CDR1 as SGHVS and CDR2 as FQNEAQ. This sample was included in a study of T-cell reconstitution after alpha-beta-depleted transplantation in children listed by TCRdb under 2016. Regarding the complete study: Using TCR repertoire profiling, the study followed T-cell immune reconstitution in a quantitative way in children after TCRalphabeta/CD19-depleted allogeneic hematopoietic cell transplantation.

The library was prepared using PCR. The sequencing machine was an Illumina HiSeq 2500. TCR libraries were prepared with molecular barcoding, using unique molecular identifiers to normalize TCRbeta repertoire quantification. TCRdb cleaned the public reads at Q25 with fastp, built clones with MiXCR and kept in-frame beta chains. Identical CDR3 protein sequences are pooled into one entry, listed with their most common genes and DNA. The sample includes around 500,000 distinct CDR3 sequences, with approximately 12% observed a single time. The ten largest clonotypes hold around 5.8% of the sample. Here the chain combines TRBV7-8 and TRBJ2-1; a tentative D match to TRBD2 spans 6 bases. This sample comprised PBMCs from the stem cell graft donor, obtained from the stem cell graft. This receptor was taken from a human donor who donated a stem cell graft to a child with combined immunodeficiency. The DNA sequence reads TGTGCCAGCAGCTGGAGGGTATCAGTAGCCTACAATGAGCAGTTCTTC. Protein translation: CASSWRVSVAYNEQFF.